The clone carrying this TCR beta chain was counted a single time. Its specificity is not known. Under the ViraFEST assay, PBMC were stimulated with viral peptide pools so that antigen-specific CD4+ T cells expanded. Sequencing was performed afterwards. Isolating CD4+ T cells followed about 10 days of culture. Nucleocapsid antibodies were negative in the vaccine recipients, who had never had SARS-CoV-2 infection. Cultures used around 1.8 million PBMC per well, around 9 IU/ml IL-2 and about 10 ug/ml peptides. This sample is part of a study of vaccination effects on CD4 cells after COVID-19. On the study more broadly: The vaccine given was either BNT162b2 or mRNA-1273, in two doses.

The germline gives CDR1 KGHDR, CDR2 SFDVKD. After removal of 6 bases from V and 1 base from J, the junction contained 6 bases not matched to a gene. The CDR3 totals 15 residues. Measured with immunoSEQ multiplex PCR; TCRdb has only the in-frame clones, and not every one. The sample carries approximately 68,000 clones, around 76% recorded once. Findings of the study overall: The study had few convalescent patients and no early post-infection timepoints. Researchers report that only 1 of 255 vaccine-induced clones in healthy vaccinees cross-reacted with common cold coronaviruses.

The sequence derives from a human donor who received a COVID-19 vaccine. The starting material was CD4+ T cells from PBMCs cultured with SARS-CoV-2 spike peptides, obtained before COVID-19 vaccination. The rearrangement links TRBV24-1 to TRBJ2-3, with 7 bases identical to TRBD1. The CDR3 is CATSSRDSRTDTQYF. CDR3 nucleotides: TGTGCCACCAGTAGCCGGGACAGCCGCACAGATACGCAGTATTTT.